The 8 T cell receptor beta chains reported below all come from one sample, sequenced in a study of CD8+CD57+ T cells in acquired aplastic anemia (dated by TCRdb to 2017 to 2018). Sequenced using an Illumina HiSeq 2000. Profiling of TCR beta VDJ combinations and CDR3 sequences used genomic DNA as the template. TCRdb passed the public sequencing reads through fastp at Q25 and MiXCR, retaining productive beta sequences. Identical CDR3 proteins give one entry, which carries the most common genes and DNA. The sample has about 270,000 distinct CDR3 sequences on record, roughly 82% of them singletons. 35% to 50% of the sample lies in the top ten. Expansion of CD8+CD57+ cells had been shown by flow cytometry in the patients chosen for sequencing. The sample was sorted CD4+, CD8+, or CD8+CD57+ T cells (not recorded which) from PBMCs. The receptor source for this set is a human donor with aplastic anemia.

The V call is TRBV11-3, the J call TRBJ1-6, with a tentative D call TRBD1 (5 bases). Trimming stripped 0 bases from V and 11 bases from J, with 11 bases between. CDR3 length: 14 amino acids. In germline, CDR1 is SGHNT, CDR2 YENEEA. Here the CDR3 DNA reads TGTGCCAGCAGCTTAGAGCTGATAGGGGCACCCCTCCACTTT. This encodes CASSLELIGAPLHF.

The DNA of the CDR3 is TGTGCCACCAGCACTAGCGGGCGTAGGGATGAGCAGTTCTTC. Protein sequence: CATSTSGRRDEQFF. This sequence joins TRBV24-1 and TRBJ2-1, with 9 bases matching TRBD2. CDR3 length equals 14 residues. V lost 7 bases, J lost 8 bases, and 8 bases stayed unmatched. Germline CDR1 and CDR2: KGHDR and SFDVKD.

As for this clonotype: At one of its ends the junction is not consistent with the germline gene, which may arise from a read error. V is TRBV7-2 and J is TRBJ2-3; 8 bases line up with TRBD2. The CDR3 runs 14 residues. Germline V gene sequence: CDR1 SGHTA, CDR2 FQGNSA. The chain's CDR3 is CASSFAGGEEFFGF. CDR3 DNA sequence: TGTGCCAGCAGCTTTGCGGGGGGTGAGGAGTTCTTCGGTTTT.

As regards this clonotype: One end of the junction does not line up with germline, which may come from a read error. The V gene is TRBV19, the J gene TRBJ2-3; TRBD2 aligns across 7 bases. CDR3 length: 14 amino acids. The germline V gene has CDR1 LNHDA and CDR2 SQIVND (reference sequence). The CDR3 DNA sequence: TGTGCCAGTAGCTTAGCGGGCGGTCCCGATAAGGAGCATTTT. As protein: CASSLAGGPDKEHF.

The CDR3 DNA reads TGTGCCAGCAGCTCCGGAACACACCATAATTCACCCCTCCACTTT. Its translation: CASSSGTHHNSPLHF. The V and J genes are TRBV11-2 and TRBJ1-6; D is uncertain. Looked up from germline, CDR1 is SGHAT and CDR2 is FQNNGV. The CDR3 covers 15 residues. The V and J ends lost 4 bases and 5 bases respectively, with 12 bases between them.

The rearrangement links TRBV5-6 to TRBJ2-5, with D perhaps matching TRBD2 (5 bases). Germline CDR1 reads SGHDT; CDR2 reads YYEEEE. This CDR3 spans 14 amino acids. With 3 bases removed from V and 9 bases from J, the gap between germline ends came to 18 bases. The CDR3 DNA reads TGTGCCAGCAGCTCTGGTGTGGGGAGCCAGCCCCAGTACTTC. It is translated as CASSSGVGSQPQYF.

In its sample, this clonotype was seen once. The genes are TRBV7-8 and TRBJ2-7, with D hard to call. There are 18 residues in the CDR3. CDR1 and CDR2 from the germline V gene are SGHVS and FQNEAQ. V shed 2 bases and J shed 4 bases, with 24 bases lying between them. The CDR3 DNA reads TGTGCCAGCAGCTTACCTTGGAGCCAGGTCCTACGAGCATACGAGCAGTACGTC. It translates to CASSLPWSQVLRAYEQYV.

Concerning this clonotype: The junction does not match germline at one end; this may be a read error. V and J are TRBV7-9 and TRBJ2-2; 8 nucleotides align to TRBD2. The germline V gene has CDR1 SEHNR and CDR2 FQNEAQ (reference sequence). The CDR3 extends over 14 amino acids. CDR3 DNA: TGTGCCAGCAGCTTCTCCGGGGGGGGGCGCGGGGAGTTCTTT. Its protein is CASSFSGGGRGEFF.